This passage covers 22 T cell receptor beta chains from one sample sequenced in a study of T cell repertoires in cytomegalovirus infection. TCRdb independently ran MiXCR on the reads; one entry per CDR3 protein. The sample has approximately 500,000 distinct CDR3 sequences; approximately 15% are singletons. Sequencing was done on a sample of CD8+ T cells from PBMCs. The receptors here all came from a human donor in good health (CMV status not recorded). Some clones in this sample may be carry-over from other donors' samples.

This clonotype has just a few counts. The CDR3 sequence is CSARDVLAGGRSTDTQYF. The DNA of the CDR3 is TGCAGTGCTAGAGATGTACTAGCGGGGGGGCGCAGCACAGATACGCAGTATTTT. This sequence joins TRBV20-1 and TRBJ2-3; 13 positions match TRBD2. CDR3 size: 18 residues. With V trimmed by 0 bases and J by 0 bases, 6 bases remained unmatched. Per germline, CDR1 DFQATT and CDR2 SNEGSKA (reference sequence).

At least ten counts were recorded for this clonotype. V usage is TRBV24-1 and J usage is TRBJ1-5, with a tentative D call TRBD1 (6 bases). Germline V CDR1 and CDR2: KGHDR, SFDVKD. The CDR3 extends over 14 amino acids. V lost 6 bases, J lost 0 bases, and 8 bases lay in between. The CDR3 sequence is CATSPGVSNQPQHF. The DNA for the CDR3 is TGTGCCACCAGTCCAGGGGTTAGCAATCAGCCCCAGCATTTT.

The sample holds a few counts of this clonotype. The rearrangement uses TRBV6-1 and TRBJ1-6; 8 bases match TRBD1. This CDR3 is built from 15 residues. Germline V gives CDR1 MNHNS, CDR2 SASEGT. V gave up 1 base and J gave up 10 bases; unmatched junction bases: 6. This chain's CDR3 is CASSEEAGGNSPLHF. In nucleotides, the CDR3 is TGTGCCAGCAGTGAAGAGGCAGGGGGCAACTCACCCCTCCACTTT.

Turning to this clonotype: It may be a read error: a sequence one base away is much more abundant. The chain combines TRBV6-1 with TRBJ2-1; the match to TRBD2 covers 8 bases. Looked up from germline, CDR1 is MNHNS and CDR2 is SASEGT. The J segment lost 8 bases and the V segment lost 6 bases, leaving 9 bases of the junction unmatched. CDR3 length equals 14 residues. This CDR3 is CASRTGTSIDEQFF. Written as DNA, the CDR3 is TGTGCCAGCAGGACCGGGACTAGTATCGATGAGCAGTTCTTC.

Turning to this clonotype: A much larger clone is a single base away; this may be a read error. This rearrangement joins TRBV20-1 to TRBJ2-1, with 13 nucleotides matching TRBD2. Germline-derived CDR1 and CDR2 are DFQATT and SNEGSKA (reference sequence). This CDR3 comprises 22 residues. V lost 3 bases to trimming and J lost 5 bases; unmatched junction nucleotides: 25. The CDR3 sequence: CSASAPSRGTSGIGAANNEQFF. CDR3 in DNA: TGCAGTGCTAGCGCTCCCTCCCGGGGGACTAGCGGGATAGGTGCGGCCAACAATGAGCAGTTCTTC.

This clonotype was picked up many times. V is TRBV7-9 and J is TRBJ2-2; D gene unclear. This CDR3 contains 14 residues. Per the germline V gene, CDR1 is SEHNR and CDR2 is FQNEAQ (reference sequence). Deletions cut 6 bases from V and 0 bases from J, with 8 bases between. The CDR3 DNA reads TGTGCCAGCAGGGAAGCCGCGAACACCGGGGAGCTGTTTTTT. It translates to CASREAANTGELFF.

The chain links TRBV20-1 to TRBJ2-5, with D perhaps TRBD2 (5 bases). V lost 1 base and J 1 base, leaving 10 bases between the germline ends. CDR3 length: 14 amino acids. The germline V gene encodes CDR1 DFQATT and CDR2 SNEGSKA (reference sequence). DNA of the CDR3: TGCAGTGCTAGAGTCCCTAGCTCCCAAGAGACCCAGTACTTC. This gives the protein CSARVPSSQETQYF.

This clonotype was observed at least ten times. J is TRBJ1-1 and V is TRBV4-1; D not resolved. The germline V gene encodes CDR1 MGHRA and CDR2 YSYEKL. Trimming removed 2 bases at V and 11 bases at J, with 24 bases between. The CDR3 spans 16 residues. The CDR3 DNA reads TGCGCCAGCAGCCAAACCGCCGGGTTACCCTCGCTCGCGGCTTTCTTT. Translating gives CASSQTAGLPSLAAFF.

The gene calls are TRBV6-2 or TRBV6-3 and TRBJ1-1; no firm D call. The CDR3 extends over 15 amino acids. Trimming shortened V by 2 bases and J by 3 bases, and 13 bases separated the two germline ends. Germline V CDR1 and CDR2: MNHEY, SVGEGT. The CDR3 DNA reads TGTGCCAGCAGTTACAGGGCGAAGGCGTACACTGAAGCTTTCTTT. Translation gives CASSYRAKAYTEAFF.

In this sample, this clonotype turned up many times. The CDR3 spells CASSLNYPGAEIGGAGTEAFF. The CDR3 bases are TGTGCCAGCAGCTTAAATTATCCGGGGGCCGAGATTGGGGGGGCAGGCACTGAAGCTTTCTTT. The chain employs TRBV11-2 and TRBJ1-1, with D possibly being TRBD1 (6 bases). The CDR3 length is 21 residues. With 2 bases removed from V and 4 bases from J, the gap between germline ends came to 32 bases. The germline V gene encodes CDR1 SGHAT and CDR2 FQNNGV.

This clonotype was counted many times. The gene calls are TRBV10-2 and TRBJ2-7; weak D call: TRBD1 (5 bases). V lost 3 bases and J lost 2, with 11 bases in between. The CDR3 covers 14 residues. CDR1 is WSHSY, CDR2 SAAADI, per germline. Here the CDR3 DNA reads TGCGCCAGCAGTGACACAGGAATAACCTACGAGCAGTACTTC. It codes for CASSDTGITYEQYF.

The sample holds many counts of this clonotype. The chain uses TRBV6-6 and TRBJ1-4; D uncertain. The CDR3 consists of 14 residues. V lost 5 bases to trimming and J lost 8 bases, with 15 bases between them. Germline CDR1 reads MNHNY; CDR2 reads SVGAGI (reference sequence). The CDR3 reads CASSPRRVEEKLFF. The CDR3 DNA sequence: TGTGCCAGCAGTCCCCGGAGGGTTGAGGAAAAACTGTTTTTT.

This clonotype has more than one count but fewer than ten. The gene calls are TRBV10-3 and TRBJ2-4; D call uncertain. CDR1 and CDR2 from the germline V gene are ENHRY and SYGVKD. Trimming took off 2 bases at V and 5 bases at J, with 13 bases between the two ends. The CDR3 is made up of 15 amino acids. CDR3 nucleotide sequence: TGTGCCATCAGTGAGGGCAGGCTTTCTGAAAACATTCAGTACTTC. Translating it yields CAISEGRLSENIQYF.

This clonotype occurred many times. The chain carries TRBV10-3 and TRBJ2-7; D remains unclear. CDR1 and CDR2 (germline): ENHRY, SYGVKD. This CDR3 comprises 12 residues. V was trimmed by 0 bases and J by 1 base, leaving 1 base between them. CDR3 nucleotides: TGTGCCATCAGTGAGTCTTCCTACGAGCAGTACTTC. Amino acid sequence: CAISESSYEQYF.

This clonotype was detected a few times. The chain couples TRBV14 to TRBJ2-1; TRBD2 matches at 9 bases. This CDR3 spans 15 amino acids. Losses at the gene ends were 4 bases for V and 2 bases for J; bases not matched to a gene: 3. Germline CDR1 and CDR2: SGHDN and FVKESK. The DNA of the CDR3 is TGTGCCAGCAGCCGACTAGCGGAAACCTACAATGAGCAGTTCTTC. Amino acid sequence: CASSRLAETYNEQFF.

This clonotype was seen only a few times. This chain links TRBV4-1 with TRBJ2-7; 9 nucleotides agree with TRBD1. V dropped 3 bases and J dropped 4; count of bases not matched to a gene: 4. This CDR3 spans 14 amino acids. The germline gives CDR1 MGHRA, CDR2 YSYEKL. CDR3 residues: CASSQGQGEYEQYF. DNA for the CDR3: TGCGCCAGCAGCCAGGGACAGGGCGAGTACGAGCAGTACTTC.

This clonotype was counted ten times or more. The chain is built from TRBV12-3 or TRBV12-4 and TRBJ2-1; unclear D gene. The CDR3 runs 14 residues. The V end was cut by 1 base, the J end by 7 bases, with 11 bases between. In DNA form, the CDR3 reads TGTGCCAGCAGTTTAGGAACTTCTTCGAATGAGCAGTTCTTC. It specifies CASSLGTSSNEQFF.

The sample holds many counts of this clonotype. The chain combines TRBV7-8 with TRBJ1-5; the D gene is possibly TRBD1 (6 bases). Germline V gene lookup returns CDR1 SGHVS and CDR2 FQNEAQ. CDR3 length: 15 residues. Trimming shortened V by 3 bases and J by 5 bases, and 14 bases separated the two germline ends. CDR3 residues: CASSFLQGMYQPQHF. The CDR3 DNA is TGTGCCAGCAGCTTCTTACAGGGAATGTATCAGCCCCAGCATTTT.

Details on this clonotype: A read error may be the cause here, since a much bigger clone is one base away. The chain recombines TRBV7-3 with TRBJ2-7, with D uncertain. The CDR3 loop spans 14 amino acids. Trimming took off 4 bases at V and 5 bases at J, with 15 bases between the two ends. Germline lookup yields CDR1 SGHTA and CDR2 FQGTGA. In nucleotides, the CDR3 is TGTGCCAGCAGCTCTATGACAAGGGCGCACGAGCAGTACTTC. The encoded protein is CASSSMTRAHEQYF.

This clonotype was counted ten times or more. The chain links TRBV5-5 to TRBJ2-3; a weak D match, TRBD2 (6 bases). CDR3 size: 15 residues. V was trimmed by 1 base and J by 3 bases, leaving 12 bases between them. CDR1 and CDR2 from the germline V gene are SGHKS and YYEKEE (reference sequence). The CDR3 DNA reads TGTGCCAGCAGCTTGCGGCGGGGCGAGACAGATACGCAGTATTTT. Protein: CASSLRRGETDTQYF.

As regards this clonotype: Sequence at one end of the junction differs from germline and may be a read error. The chain couples TRBV4-2 to TRBJ2-7; 9 positions match TRBD2. CDR1 and CDR2 from the germline V gene are LGHNA and YNFKEQ. The CDR3 has 16 amino acids. The CDR3 nucleotides read TGTGACAGCAGCCAAGATCTCCTAGCGGGGACCTACGAGCAGTACTTC. Protein: CDSSQDLLAGTYEQYF.

At least ten counts were recorded for this clonotype. The CDR3 region is CASRPGLTSSYEQYF. The CDR3 nucleotides read TGTGCCAGCAGGCCGGGACTTACGAGCTCCTACGAGCAGTACTTC. The chain couples TRBV27 to TRBJ2-7; D perhaps matches TRBD2 (6 bases). The V and J ends lost 6 bases and 0 bases respectively, with 15 bases between them. Germline V gives CDR1 MNHEY, CDR2 SMNVEV (reference sequence). The CDR3 contains 15 residues.